This T cell receptor beta chain is from a study of cytomegalovirus exposure and HLA in healthy donors. Study as a whole: A prior analysis found 100 million to 140 million unique TCR beta sequences from 170 million or so T cells. Study conclusions and caveats: In a later analysis, most CMV-associated TCR beta chains appeared HLA-restricted. Researchers reported in a later analysis that a missense DCLRE1C variant was tied to TCR beta V- and J-gene trimming. Of the V segments, some could not be distinguished, including TRBV6-2 and TRBV6-3, and were excluded.

Unmatched junction bases numbered 2, after V lost 4 bases and J lost 1 base. The CDR3 runs 15 residues. Germline V lookup: CDR1 MGHRA, CDR2 YSYEKL. To note about this clone: What it binds is not known.

Primers for the PCR totalled 60 Vbeta and 13 Jbeta. Here immunoSEQ multiplex PCR was the method, and the copy in TCRdb shows in-frame clones only, minus some. The sample has some 100,000 clones, about 80% seen once; the top ten hold about 12%. The clonotype originates from a woman in her 40s in good health and CMV-seropositive. The sample was PBMCs. V and J are TRBV4-1 and TRBJ2-2; 8 nucleotides match TRBD1. The CDR3 sequence is CASSLDRGNTGELFF. Here the CDR3 DNA reads TGCGCCAGCAGCCTAGACAGGGGGAACACCGGGGAGCTGTTTTTT.